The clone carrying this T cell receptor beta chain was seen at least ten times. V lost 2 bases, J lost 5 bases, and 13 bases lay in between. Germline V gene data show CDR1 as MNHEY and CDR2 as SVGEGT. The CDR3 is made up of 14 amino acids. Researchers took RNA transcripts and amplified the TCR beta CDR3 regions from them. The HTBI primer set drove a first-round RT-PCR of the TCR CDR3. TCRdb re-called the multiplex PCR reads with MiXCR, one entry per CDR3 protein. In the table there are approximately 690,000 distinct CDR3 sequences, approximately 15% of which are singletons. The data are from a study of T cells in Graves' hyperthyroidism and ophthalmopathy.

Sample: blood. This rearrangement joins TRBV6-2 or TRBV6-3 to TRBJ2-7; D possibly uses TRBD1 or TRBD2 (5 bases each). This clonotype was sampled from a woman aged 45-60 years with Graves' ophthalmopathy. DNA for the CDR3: TGTGCCAGCAGTTACCTGCGCCGGGGCCACGAGCAGTACTTC. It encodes CASSYLRRGHEQYF.